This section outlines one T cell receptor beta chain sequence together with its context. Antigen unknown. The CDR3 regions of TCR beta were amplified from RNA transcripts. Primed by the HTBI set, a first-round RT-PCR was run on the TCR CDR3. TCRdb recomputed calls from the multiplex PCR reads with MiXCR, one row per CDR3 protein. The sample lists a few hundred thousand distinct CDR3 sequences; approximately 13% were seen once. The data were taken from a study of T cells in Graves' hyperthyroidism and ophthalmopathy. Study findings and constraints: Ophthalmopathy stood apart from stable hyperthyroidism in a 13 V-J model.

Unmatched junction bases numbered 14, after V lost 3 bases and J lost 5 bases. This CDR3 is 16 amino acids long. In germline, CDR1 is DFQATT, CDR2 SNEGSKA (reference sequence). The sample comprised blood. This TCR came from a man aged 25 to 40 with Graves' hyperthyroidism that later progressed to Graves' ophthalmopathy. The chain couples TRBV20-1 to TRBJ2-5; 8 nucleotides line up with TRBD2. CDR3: CSASLDSGGVRETQYF. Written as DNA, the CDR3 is TGCAGTGCTAGCCTAGACAGCGGGGGAGTTCGGGAGACCCAGTACTTC.